This T cell receptor (beta chain) was observed in a study of blood T cell repertoires in COVID-19. The CDR3 runs to 16 residues. V was pared by 0 bases and J by 0 bases, with 9 bases between. From germline, CDR1 is SGHAT and CDR2 FQNNGV. This table comes from immunoSEQ multiplex PCR, and its TCRdb copy is limited to in-frame clones, with some not included. Here the sample spans about 160,000 clones, more than 90% being singletons. The chain links TRBV11-2 to TRBJ2-1; a weak D match, TRBD2 (5 bases). The source material was peripheral blood. This receptor was taken from a man aged 55 to 70 with active or convalescent COVID-19. DNA of the CDR3: TGTGCCAGCAGCTTAGATCCGGGGATCTCCTACAATGAGCAGTTCTTC. Residues: CASSLDPGISYNEQFF.